Listed below are T cell receptor beta chains from one sample, sequenced in a study of blood T cell repertoires in COVID-19. Generated by immunoSEQ multiplex PCR, the TCRdb table keeps only in-frame clones and is missing some. This table holds roughly 150,000 clones, about 88% found once. The sequencing sample was made of peripheral blood. The receptors stem from a woman at least 80 years old with COVID-19, enrolled during active disease. The CDR3 runs from the conserved cysteine through the conserved F or W. The D gene is left open where the match is weak. Clone size is stated in some rows and not others, as once, few, many or a class when expanded.

d_call j_call v_call cdr3_length clone_size cdr3_nt cdr3_aa
TRBD1 TRBJ2-2 TRBV25-1 14 - TGTGCCAGCAGTGGGGGACAGTACACCGGGGAGCTGTTTTTT CASSGGQYTGELFF
TRBD2 TRBJ2-3 TRBV4-1 16 few TGCGCCAGCAGTTGGCGGCCTAGCGGGGGGGCAGATACGCAGTATTTT CASSWRPSGGADTQYF
- TRBJ2-1 TRBV6-6 15 - TGTGCCAGCAGTTCCAGGGGCCTCGTAAACAATGAGCAGTTCTTC CASSSRGLVNNEQFF
- TRBJ1-1 TRBV19 13 - TGTGCCAGTAGTATAGTGGTCGGGACTGAAGCTTTCTTT CASSIVVGTEAFF
TRBD1 TRBJ2-7 TRBV10-3 14 many TGTGCCATCAGTGAGGGGGACAGCTCCTACGAGCAGTACTTC CAISEGDSSYEQYF
TRBD2 TRBJ2-1 TRBV5-1 18 - TGCGCCAGCAGCTTGGGGACCCGAGCGGGAGGGGCCTACAATGAGCAGTTCTTC CASSLGTRAGGAYNEQFF
TRBD2 TRBJ2-1 TRBV12-3/TRBV12-4 13 - TGTGCCAGCAGTTTATCGGGGGGCAATGAGCAGTTCTTC CASSLSGGNEQFF
TRBD2 TRBJ2-2 TRBV7-2 14 - TGTGCCAGCAGACCACTAGCGGGAGTCGGGGAGCTGTTTTTT CASRPLAGVGELFF
- TRBJ2-7 TRBV24-1 11 - TGTGCCACCAGTAGCGGGTTCGAGCAGTACTTC CATSSGFEQYF
- TRBJ2-1 TRBV9 15 - TGTGCCAGCAGCGTAGATGGCAGGGATGGCAATGAGCAGTTCTTC CASSVDGRDGNEQFF
- TRBJ1-5 TRBV9 13 few TGTGCCAGCAGCGCGAACGGGAATCAGCCCCAGCATTTT CASSANGNQPQHF
- TRBJ1-2 TRBV7-6 14 few TGTGCCAGCAGCTTAGAGGGGCGGAACTATGGCTACACCTTC CASSLEGRNYGYTF
TRBD2 TRBJ2-1 TRBV7-2 16 - TGTGCCAGCAGCTTAGGTGGGGCGGGAGGAGGCAATGAGCAGTTCTTC CASSLGGAGGGNEQFF
TRBD2 TRBJ2-1 TRBV7-9 16 few TGTGCCAGCAGCTTAGGGGGACTAGCGGGTTACAATGAGCAGTTCTTC CASSLGGLAGYNEQFF
TRBD2 TRBJ2-5 TRBV27 16 - TGTGCCAGCAGCCAAGGACTAGCGGGAGTTACAGAGACCCAGTACTTC CASSQGLAGVTETQYF
- TRBJ1-5 TRBV3-1/TRBV3-2 16 - TGTGCCAGCAGCCAAGGGACCACAGGACGACTTCAGCCCCAGCATTTT CASSQGTTGRLQPQHF
- TRBJ2-1 TRBV19 15 - TGTGCCAGTAGTACAGGGGTGGGCGCCTACAATGAGCAGTTCTTC CASSTGVGAYNEQFF
- TRBJ1-2 TRBV4-2 13 few TGTGCCAGCAGCCAAGAGGGGGGCTATGGCTACACCTTC CASSQEGGYGYTF
- TRBJ2-3 TRBV3-1/TRBV3-2 15 few TGTGCCAGCAGCCAAGGGTCAGGGCAAGGAGATACGCAGTATTTT CASSQGSGQGDTQYF
TRBD2 TRBJ2-1 TRBV24-1 18 - TGTGCCACCAGTGAGCCCTCGGGGACTACCGCCTCCTACAATGAGCAGTTCTTC CATSEPSGTTASYNEQFF
- TRBJ2-1 TRBV5-1 13 - TGCGCCAGCAGCTTGGTCCAGTCTAATGAGCAGTTCTTC CASSLVQSNEQFF
TRBD2 TRBJ2-7 TRBV7-9 15 - TGTGCCAGCAGCTCGGGACTAGTGAACTCCTACGAGCAGTACTTC CASSSGLVNSYEQYF
TRBD2 TRBJ2-4 TRBV6-2/TRBV6-3 15 - TGTGCCAGCAGGCCTAGCGGATATCCCGAAAACATTCAGTACTTC CASRPSGYPENIQYF
TRBD1 TRBJ2-1 TRBV7-2 15 few TGTGCCAGCAGCTTCACAGGGGGCTTATACAATGAGCAGTTCTTC CASSFTGGLYNEQFF
- TRBJ1-6 TRBV7-2 15 once TGTGCCAGCAGCTTAGCGCAGGCGGGGAATTCACCCCTCCACTTT CASSLAQAGNSPLHF